The T cell receptor beta chain under discussion was sequenced for a study of cytomegalovirus exposure and HLA in healthy donors. The CDR3 is 13 amino acids. The ends lost 4 bases at V and 5 bases at J; junction bases unmatched: 1. Germline lookup yields CDR1 ENHRY and CDR2 SYGVKD. Primers included in the PCR were 60 Vbeta and 13 Jbeta primers. In the original processing: Later reanalysis found 80 million or so unique TCR beta chains, 9 million to 12 million of them shared. The assay was immunoSEQ multiplex PCR, and TCRdb's table has in-frame clones only and misses some. Clonal size and the V and J genes are those of that table, whereas D and trimming came from the DNA. The sample lists 150,000 to 200,000 clones, approximately 85% occurring once. Study-wide results and caveats: Sequences of the TCR beta chain were said to predict the HLA-A and HLA-B alleles of most subjects accurately. Sequencing likely produced, as an artifact, a cluster of highly shared sequence variants. In a later analysis, TCR beta V- and J-gene trimming was associated with a missense DCLRE1C variant.

As concerns this clone: Its matching antigen is unknown.

This TCR derives from a woman in her 50s in good health and CMV-seronegative. Input material: PBMCs. The J gene is TRBJ1-2, the V gene TRBV10-3, with 10 bases aligning to TRBD1. The CDR3 spells CAISVGQGYGYTF. The CDR3 DNA reads TGTGCCATCAGTGTGGGACAGGGGTATGGCTACACCTTC.